The T cell receptor beta chain under discussion was sequenced for a study of blood T cells in healthy people across ages. Whole-study findings and limits: Researchers judged that diversity estimates from one million T cells fell short of true values.

Combining a sample-barcoded 5' primer with a J-beta primer mix, a second PCR ran for roughly 6 to 12 cycles. TCRdb used MiXCR to reprocess the 5' RACE reads, holding one entry per CDR3 protein. The data show some 640,000 distinct CDR3 sequences, about 30% seen once. This clonotype was observed at least ten times. Its antigen remains unidentified. CDR1 and CDR2 from the germline V gene are MNHEY and SVGEGT. Unmatched junction bases numbered 5, after V lost 2 bases and J lost 10 bases. The CDR3 spans 13 residues. The chain has TRBV6-2 or TRBV6-3 and TRBJ2-7; 10 bases fit TRBD2. This clonotype was sampled from a woman aged 80 or over in good health. The sequenced sample was blood. CDR3 nucleotides: TGTGCCAGCAGTTACCGGGGACTAGCGATCCAGTACTTC. The encoded protein is CASSYRGLAIQYF.